These T cell receptor beta chains were read from a single sample in a study of shared clonotypes between healthy human individuals. Data came from immunoSEQ multiplex PCR; TCRdb stores just in-frame clones and leaves some out. This table has fewer than 800,000 clones, about 90% appearing once. The sample was naive CD8+ T cells sorted from blood. Receptors were obtained from a man aged 25 to 40 in good health. CDR3s include the opening cysteine and the closing phenylalanine or tryptophan. The order of the fields is CDR3 length, J gene, clone size, D gene, V gene, CDR3 protein, CDR3 DNA. A D gene is named only where the DNA matches it firmly. Clone size is shown for a subset of rows, as once, few, many or a class of expanded clone.

CDR3 length: 11; J gene: TRBJ2-4; clone size: NA; D gene: NA; V gene: TRBV20-1; CDR3 protein: CSAREASIGYF; CDR3 DNA: TGCAGTGCTAGAGAAGCCTCCATTGGGTACTTC
CDR3 length: 17; J gene: TRBJ2-7; clone size: NA; D gene: TRBD2; V gene: TRBV7-2; CDR3 protein: CASSQTSGRAMWYEQYF; CDR3 DNA: TGTGCCAGCAGCCAGACTAGCGGGAGGGCCATGTGGTACGAGCAGTACTTC
CDR3 length: 16; J gene: TRBJ2-1; clone size: NA; D gene: TRBD2; V gene: TRBV7-9; CDR3 protein: CASSLGLAALYNEQFF; CDR3 DNA: TGTGCCAGCAGCTTAGGTCTAGCGGCCCTATACAATGAGCAGTTCTTC
CDR3 length: 12; J gene: TRBJ2-7; clone size: once; D gene: NA; V gene: TRBV29-1; CDR3 protein: CSVESLAREQYF; CDR3 DNA: TGCAGCGTTGAATCTCTAGCTCGGGAGCAGTACTTC
CDR3 length: 13; J gene: TRBJ1-1; clone size: NA; D gene: TRBD1; V gene: TRBV5-1; CDR3 protein: CASRDRVNTEAFF; CDR3 DNA: TGCGCCAGCAGGGACAGGGTTAACACTGAAGCTTTCTTT
CDR3 length: 14; J gene: TRBJ2-7; clone size: NA; D gene: NA; V gene: TRBV6-1; CDR3 protein: CASSEAGQTYEQYF; CDR3 DNA: TGTGCCAGCAGTGAAGCGGGGCAGACCTACGAGCAGTACTTC
CDR3 length: 15; J gene: TRBJ2-7; clone size: NA; D gene: NA; V gene: TRBV5-5; CDR3 protein: CASGAFWGVPYEQYF; CDR3 DNA: TGTGCCAGCGGAGCTTTTTGGGGAGTCCCCTACGAGCAGTACTTC
CDR3 length: 13; J gene: TRBJ2-2; clone size: NA; D gene: NA; V gene: TRBV4-2; CDR3 protein: CASSQDLTGELFF; CDR3 DNA: TGTGCCAGCAGCCAAGATCTCACCGGGGAGCTGTTTTTT
CDR3 length: 14; J gene: TRBJ2-5; clone size: NA; D gene: NA; V gene: TRBV7-9; CDR3 protein: CASSSSRGEETQYF; CDR3 DNA: TGTGCCAGCAGCTCCTCCAGGGGTGAAGAGACCCAGTACTTC
CDR3 length: 15; J gene: TRBJ2-7; clone size: NA; D gene: NA; V gene: TRBV5-5; CDR3 protein: CASSLAWAGRHEQYF; CDR3 DNA: TGTGCCAGCAGCTTGGCATGGGCAGGGCGGCACGAGCAGTACTTC
CDR3 length: 14; J gene: TRBJ2-7; clone size: NA; D gene: TRBD2; V gene: TRBV28; CDR3 protein: CASSGTTHSYEQYF; CDR3 DNA: TGTGCCAGCAGTGGGACTACCCACTCCTACGAGCAGTACTTC
CDR3 length: 13; J gene: TRBJ2-6; clone size: NA; D gene: NA; V gene: TRBV7-3; CDR3 protein: CAIPYSGANVLTF; CDR3 DNA: TGTGCCATTCCTTACTCTGGGGCCAACGTCCTGACTTTC
CDR3 length: 15; J gene: TRBJ2-2; clone size: NA; D gene: NA; V gene: TRBV9; CDR3 protein: CASSAEGTNTGELFF; CDR3 DNA: TGTGCCAGCAGCGCTGAGGGGACGAACACCGGGGAGCTGTTTTTT
CDR3 length: 14; J gene: TRBJ1-4; clone size: NA; D gene: TRBD1; V gene: TRBV6-6; CDR3 protein: CASSLGQGGEKLFF; CDR3 DNA: TGTGCCAGCAGCCTTGGACAGGGGGGCGAAAAACTGTTTTTT
CDR3 length: 15; J gene: TRBJ2-1; clone size: NA; D gene: TRBD2; V gene: TRBV5-1; CDR3 protein: CASSYTGGIPNEQFF; CDR3 DNA: TGCGCCAGCAGCTATACGGGAGGGATCCCAAATGAGCAGTTCTTC
CDR3 length: 14; J gene: TRBJ1-4; clone size: NA; D gene: NA; V gene: TRBV6-1; CDR3 protein: CASSLRVDGEKLFF; CDR3 DNA: TGTGCCAGCAGTCTCAGGGTGGATGGTGAAAAACTGTTTTTT
CDR3 length: 15; J gene: TRBJ2-1; clone size: NA; D gene: NA; V gene: TRBV7-9; CDR3 protein: CASSGPQGIHNEQFF; CDR3 DNA: TGTGCCAGCAGCGGCCCACAGGGAATTCACAATGAGCAGTTCTTC
CDR3 length: 17; J gene: TRBJ2-3; clone size: NA; D gene: NA; V gene: TRBV28; CDR3 protein: CASSLFGRKKDSDTQYF; CDR3 DNA: TGTGCCAGCAGTTTATTTGGTAGGAAAAAAGATTCAGATACGCAGTATTTT
CDR3 length: 14; J gene: TRBJ2-7; clone size: NA; D gene: TRBD1; V gene: TRBV7-2; CDR3 protein: CASSWSGGVYEQYF; CDR3 DNA: TGTGCCAGCAGCTGGTCAGGGGGAGTCTACGAGCAGTACTTC
CDR3 length: 15; J gene: TRBJ1-5; clone size: NA; D gene: TRBD1; V gene: TRBV28; CDR3 protein: CASTVDRASNQPQHF; CDR3 DNA: TGTGCCAGCACTGTTGACAGGGCGAGCAATCAGCCCCAGCATTTT
CDR3 length: 14; J gene: TRBJ2-7; clone size: once; D gene: NA; V gene: TRBV6-1; CDR3 protein: CASSEDPGPYEQYF; CDR3 DNA: TGTGCCAGCAGTGAAGACCCAGGGCCCTACGAGCAGTACTTC
CDR3 length: 14; J gene: TRBJ1-1; clone size: NA; D gene: NA; V gene: TRBV28; CDR3 protein: CASRSQGVHTEAFF; CDR3 DNA: TGTGCCAGCAGGAGTCAGGGAGTCCACACTGAAGCTTTCTTT
CDR3 length: 15; J gene: TRBJ2-1; clone size: NA; D gene: TRBD2; V gene: TRBV6-5; CDR3 protein: CASSPGLDSYNEQFF; CDR3 DNA: TGTGCCAGCAGTCCCGGACTAGATTCTTACAATGAGCAGTTCTTC
CDR3 length: 15; J gene: TRBJ2-7; clone size: once; D gene: NA; V gene: TRBV6-5; CDR3 protein: CASSYALGGSYEQYF; CDR3 DNA: TGTGCCAGCAGTTACGCCCTGGGGGGCTCCTACGAGCAGTACTTC
CDR3 length: 16; J gene: TRBJ2-2; clone size: NA; D gene: NA; V gene: TRBV6-1; CDR3 protein: CASSGTLPTPTGELFF; CDR3 DNA: TGTGCCAGCAGTGGGACCTTACCCACCCCCACCGGGGAGCTGTTTTTT
CDR3 length: 12; J gene: TRBJ2-7; clone size: NA; D gene: NA; V gene: TRBV7-6; CDR3 protein: CASSFRPYEQYF; CDR3 DNA: TGTGCCAGCAGCTTCCGCCCCTACGAGCAGTACTTC
CDR3 length: 14; J gene: TRBJ1-4; clone size: NA; D gene: TRBD1; V gene: TRBV27; CDR3 protein: CASSSGQGHEKLFF; CDR3 DNA: TGTGCCAGCAGTTCGGGACAGGGGCATGAAAAACTGTTTTTT
CDR3 length: 14; J gene: TRBJ2-3; clone size: NA; D gene: NA; V gene: TRBV28; CDR3 protein: CASSPRDSADTQYF; CDR3 DNA: TGTGCCAGCAGCCCGCGGGACTCCGCAGATACGCAGTATTTT
CDR3 length: 14; J gene: TRBJ2-1; clone size: NA; D gene: NA; V gene: TRBV29-1; CDR3 protein: CSARKPTSYNEQFF; CDR3 DNA: TGCAGCGCCCGGAAGCCTACCTCCTACAATGAGCAGTTCTTC
CDR3 length: 16; J gene: TRBJ1-1; clone size: NA; D gene: NA; V gene: TRBV9; CDR3 protein: CASSVGEGSPDTEAFF; CDR3 DNA: TGTGCCAGCAGCGTAGGAGAAGGGTCGCCGGACACTGAAGCTTTCTTT
CDR3 length: 15; J gene: TRBJ1-5; clone size: once; D gene: TRBD1; V gene: TRBV15; CDR3 protein: CATSRDRGTNQPQHF; CDR3 DNA: TGTGCCACCAGCAGGGACAGGGGTACAAATCAGCCCCAGCATTTT
CDR3 length: 17; J gene: TRBJ2-5; clone size: NA; D gene: NA; V gene: TRBV4-1; CDR3 protein: CASSQLVGRTLGQTQYF; CDR3 DNA: TGCGCCAGCAGCCAACTAGTCGGCAGGACCCTGGGGCAGACCCAGTACTTC
CDR3 length: 17; J gene: TRBJ2-6; clone size: NA; D gene: NA; V gene: TRBV4-3; CDR3 protein: CASSQDSRGSGANVLTF; CDR3 DNA: TGCGCCAGCAGCCAAGATAGCCGGGGCTCTGGGGCCAACGTCCTGACTTTC
CDR3 length: 15; J gene: TRBJ1-2; clone size: NA; D gene: NA; V gene: TRBV6-5; CDR3 protein: CASSYFGSRDYGYTF; CDR3 DNA: TGTGCCAGCAGTTACTTCGGCTCAAGGGACTATGGCTACACCTTC
CDR3 length: 12; J gene: TRBJ2-7; clone size: NA; D gene: NA; V gene: TRBV19; CDR3 protein: CASSISRGEQYF; CDR3 DNA: TGTGCCAGTAGTATAAGTAGGGGCGAGCAGTACTTC
CDR3 length: 18; J gene: TRBJ2-2; clone size: NA; D gene: TRBD2; V gene: TRBV5-4; CDR3 protein: CASSSTSGSPLNTGELFF; CDR3 DNA: TGTGCCAGCAGCTCGACTAGCGGGAGCCCTCTGAACACCGGGGAGCTGTTTTTT
CDR3 length: 10; J gene: TRBJ1-1; clone size: NA; D gene: NA; V gene: TRBV6-5; CDR3 protein: CATLNTEAFF; CDR3 DNA: TGTGCCACCCTGAACACTGAAGCTTTCTTT
CDR3 length: 14; J gene: TRBJ2-4; clone size: NA; D gene: TRBD2; V gene: TRBV2; CDR3 protein: CASSVSSGSSIQYF; CDR3 DNA: TGTGCCAGCAGTGTGTCTAGCGGGAGCAGCATTCAGTACTTC
CDR3 length: 15; J gene: TRBJ1-5; clone size: NA; D gene: NA; V gene: TRBV4-1; CDR3 protein: CASSQDPGLREPQHF; CDR3 DNA: TGCGCCAGCAGCCAAGATCCAGGGTTAAGGGAACCCCAGCATTTT